A single sample is the source of the 29 T cell receptor beta chains below, sequenced in a study of CD8+CD57+ T cells in acquired aplastic anemia. Profiling of TCR beta VDJ combinations and CDR3 sequences used genomic DNA as template. Using its own MiXCR run on the reads, TCRdb lists one record per CDR3 protein. The data hold approximately 180,000 distinct CDR3 sequences, with roughly half observed a single time. Patients included in sequencing had previously demonstrated CD8+CD57+ cell expansion by flow cytometry. Sequenced sample: sorted CD4+, CD8+, or CD8+CD57+ T cells (not recorded which) from PBMCs. These receptors came from a human donor with aplastic anemia.

The rearrangement uses TRBV6-1 and TRBJ1-2; 8 nucleotides agree with TRBD1. J lost 4 bases, V lost 4 bases, and 2 bases had no gene match. In germline, CDR1 is MNHNS, CDR2 SASEGT. There are 13 residues in the CDR3. The CDR3 region is CASSADRGYGYTF. The CDR3 DNA sequence: TGTGCCAGCAGTGCCGACAGGGGCTATGGCTACACCTTC.

The sample holds one count of this clonotype. V usage is TRBV19 and J usage is TRBJ1-4; D uncertain. Germline CDR1 is LNHDA and CDR2 is SQIVND (reference sequence). V gave up 7 bases and J gave up 2 bases, with 5 bases separating them. The CDR3 spans 12 residues. The CDR3 DNA is TGTGCCAGTATTGGGACTAATGAAAAACTGTTTTTT. This codes for CASIGTNEKLFF.

The CDR3: CATSDGQNTEAFF. CDR3 nucleotide sequence: TGTGCCACCAGTGATGGACAGAACACTGAAGCTTTCTTT. The chain recombines TRBV24-1 with TRBJ1-1, with a weak D call TRBD1 (5 bases). Looked up from germline, CDR1 is KGHDR and CDR2 is SFDVKD. The V end was cut by 3 bases, the J end by 1 base, with 5 bases between. The CDR3 is 13 residues long.

The rearrangement uses TRBV9 and TRBJ2-7; D is perhaps TRBD2 (5 bases). Germline CDR1 and CDR2: SGDLS and YYNGEE. Trimming removed 4 bases from V and 2 bases from J, with 16 bases in between. This CDR3 has 15 amino acids. CDR3 DNA sequence: TGTGCCAGCAGCCCGCACGGGCGAGGGACCTACGAGCAGTACTTC. Translation gives CASSPHGRGTYEQYF.

This clonotype was recorded a few times. At one end, the junction sequence differs from germline, possibly due to a read error. This sequence joins TRBV15 and TRBJ1-1; 7 bases match TRBD1. The CDR3 sequence is 14 residues long. Germline-derived CDR1 and CDR2 are LNHNV and YYDKDF (reference sequence). This CDR3 is CATSRDRQGTEAFF. CDR3 coding DNA: TGTGCCACCAGCCGAGATCGACAGGGAACTGAAGCTTTCTTT.

This clonotype was detected many times. Here the CDR3 DNA reads TGTGCCATCAGTAAAGGGACAGAAGAGACCCAGTACTTC. Translating gives CAISKGTEETQYF. The rearrangement links TRBV10-3 to TRBJ2-5; 7 bases are a match to TRBD1. The CDR3 is made up of 13 amino acids. CDR1 and CDR2 from the germline V gene are ENHRY and SYGVKD. The trim removed 5 bases at V and 3 bases at J, leaving 3 bases unmatched.

This chain uses TRBV10-3 with TRBJ1-3; 9 positions match TRBD1. This CDR3 has 15 residues. The V and J ends lost 6 bases and 2 bases, in that order; junction bases with no gene match: 5. The germline V gene has CDR1 ENHRY and CDR2 SYGVKD. This CDR3 reads CAISPGTGTGNTIYF. The CDR3 nucleotides read TGTGCCATCAGCCCCGGGACAGGGACTGGAAACACCATATATTTT.

This clonotype was counted ten times or more. The gene calls are TRBV5-6 and TRBJ2-7; the D gene could be TRBD1 or TRBD2 (7 bases each). The CDR3 contains 14 residues. V was cut by 3 bases and J by 3 bases, with 13 bases left in between. CDR1 and CDR2 (germline): SGHDT, YYEEEE. Here the CDR3 reads CASSWGRGLYEQYF. The CDR3 DNA follows: TGTGCCAGCAGCTGGGGGAGGGGGCTCTACGAGCAGTACTTC. Full variable domain (rest looked up from reference TRBV5-6 and TRBJ2-7): DAGVTQSPTHLIKTRGQQVTLRCSPKSGHDTVSWYQQALGQGPQFIFQYYEEEERQRGNFPDRFSGHQFPNYSSELNVNALLLGDSALYLCASSWGRGLYEQYFGPGTRLTVT.

This chain uses TRBV6-1 with TRBJ1-2, with a weak D call TRBD1 (6 bases). The CDR3 contains 14 residues. V was clipped by 1 base and J by 5 bases, with 11 bases between them. From germline, CDR1 is MNHNS and CDR2 SASEGT. The CDR3 spells CASSEDRTAYGYTF. CDR3 coding DNA: TGTGCCAGCAGTGAAGACCGGACAGCTTATGGCTACACCTTC.

This clonotype appeared many times. This chain joins TRBV20-1 and TRBJ1-2, with D uncertain. Per the germline V gene, CDR1 is DFQATT and CDR2 is SNEGSKA (reference sequence). V lost 1 base, J lost 3 bases, and 3 bases lay in between. There are 11 residues in the CDR3. The chain's CDR3 is CSARGDYGYTF. The CDR3 nucleotides are TGCAGTGCTAGAGGGGACTATGGCTACACCTTC.

Ten or more counts support this clonotype. The chain uses TRBV12-3 or TRBV12-4 and TRBJ2-5; 13 bases are shared with TRBD2. J gave up 1 base and V 6 bases, and 8 bases lay outside the gene matches. The CDR3 contains 17 residues. The chain's CDR3 is CASRETRTSGGQETQYF. DNA for the CDR3: TGTGCCAGCAGGGAGACTCGGACTAGCGGGGGCCAAGAGACCCAGTACTTC.

This clonotype appeared many times. This rearrangement joins TRBV5-1 to TRBJ2-7; 8 bases match TRBD1. Germline values: CDR1 SGHRS, CDR2 YFSETQ. The CDR3 length is 16 residues. V lost 0 bases, J lost 5 bases, and 10 bases stayed unmatched. The CDR3 DNA sequence: TGCGCCAGCAGCTTGGCCCGGGACAGGAATCTCCACGAGCAGTACTTC. Protein: CASSLARDRNLHEQYF.

A word on this clonotype: This may stem from a read error, because a much larger clone lies one nucleotide away. The V and J genes are TRBV5-1 and TRBJ1-4; D unresolved. Looked up from germline, CDR1 is SGHRS and CDR2 is YFSETQ. The CDR3 runs to 15 residues. CDR3 sequence: CASSDSASANEILFF. As DNA, the CDR3 is TGCGCCAGCAGTGACTCCGCGTCAGCTAATGAAATACTGTTTTTT.

V usage is TRBV7-2 and J usage is TRBJ2-7; D is undetermined. V was clipped by 4 bases and J by 2 bases, with 9 bases between them. CDR1 SGHTA and CDR2 FQGNSA come from the germline V gene. This CDR3 has 13 residues. The DNA of the CDR3 is TGTGCCAGCAGCTCCGTCAGCGCCTACGAGCAGTACTTC. As protein: CASSSVSAYEQYF. The full variable domain, its missing parts supplied by reference TRBV7-2 and TRBJ2-7, is GAGVSQSPSNKVTEKGKDVELRCDPISGHTALYWYRQSLGQGLEFLIYFQGNSAPDKSGLPSDRFSAERTGGSVSTLTIQRTQQEDSAVYLCASSSVSAYEQYFGPGTRLTVT.

The chain links TRBV7-3 to TRBJ1-5; D ambiguous. CDR1 and CDR2 from the germline V gene are SGHTA and FQGTGA. This CDR3 is built from 12 residues. V lost 4 bases and J lost 7, with 8 bases in between. CDR3 in amino acids: CASSSPPQPQHF. The CDR3 DNA is TGTGCCAGCAGCTCCCCGCCCCAGCCCCAGCATTTT.

This clonotype was seen repeatedly, ten times or more. V is TRBV19 and J is TRBJ2-1, with 7 bases aligning to TRBD2. Germline V gives CDR1 LNHDA, CDR2 SQIVND (reference sequence). The J segment lost 9 bases and the V segment lost 1 base, leaving 3 bases of the junction unmatched. This CDR3 comprises 13 residues. The CDR3: CASSIVGEGEQFF. DNA for the CDR3: TGTGCCAGTAGTATAGTTGGGGAGGGTGAGCAGTTCTTC.

This chain joins TRBV6-4 and TRBJ2-3; 8 bases are shared with TRBD2. V gave up 0 bases and J gave up 6 bases; unmatched junction bases: 8. The CDR3 contains 16 residues. The germline V gene encodes CDR1 MRHNA and CDR2 SNTAGT. The DNA of the CDR3 is TGTGCCAGCAGTGACTCGCCCGGGGGGGAACGGGATACGCAGTATTTT. Amino acids: CASSDSPGGERDTQYF.

This clonotype appeared a few times. J is TRBJ1-1 and V is TRBV3-1, with D perhaps matching TRBD1 (6 bases). The germline CDR1 and CDR2 sequences are LGHDT and YNNKEL (reference sequence). Trimming left V 4 bases short and J 1 base short, with 16 bases between. The CDR3 runs 16 residues. The DNA of the CDR3 is TGTGCCAGCAGCCCTAAATCGGGGGGCGCGAACACTGAAGCTTTCTTT. Translating it yields CASSPKSGGANTEAFF.

This clonotype was seen ten or more times. The CDR3 DNA reads TGCAGCGTTGGAAACAGGAGGGGGCTTGACTATGGCTACACCTTC. Protein product: CSVGNRRGLDYGYTF. The chain employs TRBV29-1 and TRBJ1-2, with 7 bases lining up with TRBD1. V lost 4 bases to trimming and J lost 3 bases; unmatched junction nucleotides: 11. The V gene's germline CDR1 is SQVTM and CDR2 ANQGSEA. The CDR3 runs 15 residues.

At least ten counts were recorded for this clonotype. The genes are TRBV5-1 and TRBJ1-1; unclear D gene. The CDR3 sequence is 12 residues long. Per the germline V gene, CDR1 is SGHRS and CDR2 is YFSETQ. V was cut by 1 base and J by 8 bases, with 9 bases left in between. Here the CDR3 reads CASSLKAGEAFF. Written as DNA, the CDR3 is TGCGCCAGCAGCTTGAAGGCAGGAGAAGCTTTCTTT.

This clonotype has at least ten counts. The chain combines TRBV25-1 with TRBJ2-7; D unclear. Trimming removed 6 bases at V and 4 bases at J, with 10 bases between. Germline assignment: CDR1 MGHDK and CDR2 SYGVNS. The CDR3 has 12 residues. In nucleotides, the CDR3 is TGTGCCAGCAGGGTCGGGTTTTACGAGCAGTACTTC. It codes for CASRVGFYEQYF.

The DNA for the CDR3 is TGCGCCAGCAGCCAAGATAGCCGGCTGAGCTCCTACGAGCAGTACTTC. This translates into CASSQDSRLSSYEQYF. V gene TRBV4-1 combines with J gene TRBJ2-7; no reliable D call. This CDR3 has 16 residues. V was clipped by 0 bases and J by 0 bases, with 12 bases between them. Germline assignment: CDR1 MGHRA and CDR2 YSYEKL.

The chain links TRBV2 to TRBJ1-6; 8 bases fit TRBD1. Germline V gene lookup returns CDR1 SNHLY and CDR2 FYNNEI. CDR3 size: 15 residues. Germline trimming cut 4 bases from V and 7 bases from J; bases unmatched to any gene: 6. Here the CDR3 reads CASSVGTGLNSPLHF. The CDR3, as DNA: TGTGCCAGCAGTGTGGGGACAGGTCTCAATTCACCCCTCCACTTT. The full variable domain, its missing parts supplied by reference TRBV2 and TRBJ1-6, is EPEVTQTPSHQVTQMGQEVILRCVPISNHLYFYWYRQILGQKVEFLVSFYNNEISEKSEIFDDQFSVERPDGSNFTLKIRSTKLEDSAMYFCASSVGTGLNSPLHFGNGTRLTVT.

V is TRBV15 and J is TRBJ1-5; the D gene is possibly TRBD1 (5 bases). This CDR3 spans 16 amino acids. Germline assignment: CDR1 LNHNV and CDR2 YYDKDF (reference sequence). V was pared by 0 bases and J by 3 bases, with 12 bases between. The CDR3 DNA sequence: TGTGCCACCAGCAGAGATCGGGGCACTATCAATCAGCCCCAGCATTTT. Protein product: CATSRDRGTINQPQHF.

This clonotype was recorded at least ten times. The J gene is TRBJ1-4, the V gene TRBV5-8; possible D gene TRBD1, 5 bases. V gave up 3 bases and J gave up 3 bases, with 12 bases separating them. This CDR3 region has 15 residues. In germline, CDR1 is SGHTS, CDR2 YDEGEE. Here the CDR3 reads CASSSGTTPNEKLFF. In DNA, the CDR3 is TGTGCCAGCAGCTCCGGGACTACTCCTAATGAAAAACTGTTTTTT.

The chain joins TRBV20-1 to TRBJ1-2, with D possibly being TRBD1 (5 bases). The CDR3 runs to 13 residues. The germline V and J ends were trimmed by 4 bases and 2 bases, with 11 bases remaining between them. CDR1 is DFQATT, CDR2 SNEGSKA, per germline (reference sequence). CDR3 in DNA: TGCAGTGCTACCGGAGGGACGAACTATGGCTACACCTTC. This encodes CSATGGTNYGYTF.

The chain links TRBV18 to TRBJ2-3; 7 bases agree with TRBD1. The V gene's germline CDR1 is KGHSH and CDR2 LQKENI. This CDR3 spans 15 amino acids. V lost 6 bases to trimming and J lost 1 base; unmatched junction nucleotides: 7. CDR3 sequence reads: CASSRDRVRTDTQYF. The CDR3 nucleotides are TGTGCCAGCTCCCGAGACAGGGTACGCACAGATACGCAGTATTTT.

This clonotype was recorded only once. A read error is likely, as this CDR3 ends without the conserved phenylalanine or tryptophan. In nucleotides, the CDR3 is TGTGCCAGCAGCTTAGATTACCCAGGTAGCTCCTACGAGCAGTACTCC. Its protein is CASSLDYPGSSYEQYS. The chain uses TRBV11-3 and TRBJ2-7, with D uncertain. Trimming took off 0 bases at V and 0 bases at J, with 12 bases between the two ends. Germline loops: CDR1 SGHNT, CDR2 YENEEA. The CDR3 spans 16 residues.

This clonotype showed up just a few times. V and J are TRBV18 and TRBJ1-1; 9 bases map to TRBD1. The CDR3 loop spans 15 amino acids. V lost 6 bases, J lost 4 bases, and 9 bases stayed unmatched. Germline assignment: CDR1 KGHSH and CDR2 LQKENI. The CDR3: CASSGQGVLGTEAFF. In DNA form, the CDR3 reads TGTGCCAGCTCGGGACAGGGAGTTTTGGGCACTGAAGCTTTCTTT.